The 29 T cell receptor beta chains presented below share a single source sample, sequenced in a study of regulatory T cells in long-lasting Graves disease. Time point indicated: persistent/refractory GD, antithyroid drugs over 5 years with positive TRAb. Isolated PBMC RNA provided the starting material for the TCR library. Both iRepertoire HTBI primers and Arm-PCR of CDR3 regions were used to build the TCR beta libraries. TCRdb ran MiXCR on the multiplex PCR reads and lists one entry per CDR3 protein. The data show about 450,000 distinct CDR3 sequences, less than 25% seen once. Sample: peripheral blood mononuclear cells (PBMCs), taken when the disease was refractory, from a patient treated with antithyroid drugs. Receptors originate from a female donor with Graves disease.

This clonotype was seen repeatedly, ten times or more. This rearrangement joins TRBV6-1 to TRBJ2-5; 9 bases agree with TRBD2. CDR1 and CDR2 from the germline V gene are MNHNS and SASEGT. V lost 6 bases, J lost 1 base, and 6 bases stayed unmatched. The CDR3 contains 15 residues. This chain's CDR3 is CASSLTSGSQETQYF. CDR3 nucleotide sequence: TGTGCCAGCAGCTTAACTAGCGGGTCCCAAGAGACCCAGTACTTC.

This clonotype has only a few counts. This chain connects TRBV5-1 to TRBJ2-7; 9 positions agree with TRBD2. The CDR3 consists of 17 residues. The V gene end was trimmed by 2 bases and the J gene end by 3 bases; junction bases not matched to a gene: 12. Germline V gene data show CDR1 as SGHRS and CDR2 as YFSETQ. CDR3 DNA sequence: TGCGCCAGCAGCTTAGGAGGGTCCGGACTAGCGATCTACGAGCAGTACTTC. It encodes CASSLGGSGLAIYEQYF.

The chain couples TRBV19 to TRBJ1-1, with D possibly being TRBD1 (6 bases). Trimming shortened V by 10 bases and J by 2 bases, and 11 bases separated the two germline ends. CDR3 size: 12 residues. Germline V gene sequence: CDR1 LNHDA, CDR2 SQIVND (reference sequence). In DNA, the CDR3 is TGTGCCACGCCGGACAGCAACACTGAAGCTTTCTTT. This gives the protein CATPDSNTEAFF. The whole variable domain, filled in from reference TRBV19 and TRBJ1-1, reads DGGITQSPKYLFRKEGQNVTLSCEQNLNHDAMYWYRQDPGQGLRLIYYSQIVNDFQKGDIAEGYSVSREKKESFPLTVTSAQKNPTAFYLCATPDSNTEAFFGQGTRLTVV.

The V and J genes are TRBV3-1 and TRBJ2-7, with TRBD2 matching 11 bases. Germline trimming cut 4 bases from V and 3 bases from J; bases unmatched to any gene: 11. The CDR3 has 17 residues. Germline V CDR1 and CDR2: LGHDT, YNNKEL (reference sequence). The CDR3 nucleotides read TGTGCCAGCAGCCCCCGCCTTATACTAGCGGGGGACTACGAGCAGTACTTC. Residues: CASSPRLILAGDYEQYF.

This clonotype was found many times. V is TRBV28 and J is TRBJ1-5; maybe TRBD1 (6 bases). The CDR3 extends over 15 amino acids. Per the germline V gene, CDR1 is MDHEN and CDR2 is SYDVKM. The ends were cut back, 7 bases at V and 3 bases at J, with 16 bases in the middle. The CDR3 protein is CASNPGHLFNQPQHF. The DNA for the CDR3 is TGTGCCAGCAATCCGGGACACCTATTCAATCAGCCCCAGCATTTT.

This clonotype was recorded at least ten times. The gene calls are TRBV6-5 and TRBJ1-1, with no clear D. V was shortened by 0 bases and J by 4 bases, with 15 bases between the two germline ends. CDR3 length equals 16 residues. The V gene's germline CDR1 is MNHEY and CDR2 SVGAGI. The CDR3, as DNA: TGTGCCAGCAGTTACTCGTTGGGAGAGCTGCTCACTGAAGCTTTCTTT. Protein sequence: CASSYSLGELLTEAFF.

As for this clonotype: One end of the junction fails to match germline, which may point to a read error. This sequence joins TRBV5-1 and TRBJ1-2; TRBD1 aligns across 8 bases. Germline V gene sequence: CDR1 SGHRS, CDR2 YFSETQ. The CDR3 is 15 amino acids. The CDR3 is CANSLEGQVGDGYTF. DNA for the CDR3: TGCGCCAACAGCTTGGAGGGACAGGTCGGGGATGGCTACACCTTC.

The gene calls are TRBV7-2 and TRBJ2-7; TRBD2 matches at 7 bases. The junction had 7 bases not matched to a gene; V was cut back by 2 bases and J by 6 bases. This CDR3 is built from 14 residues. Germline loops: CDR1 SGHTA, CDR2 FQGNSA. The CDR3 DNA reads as TGTGCCAGCAGCTTAAGGGCGGTAGCGGGCGAGCAGTACTTC. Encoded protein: CASSLRAVAGEQYF.

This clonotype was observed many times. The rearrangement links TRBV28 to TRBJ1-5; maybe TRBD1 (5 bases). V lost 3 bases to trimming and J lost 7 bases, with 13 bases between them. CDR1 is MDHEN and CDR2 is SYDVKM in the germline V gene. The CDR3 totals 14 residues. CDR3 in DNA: TGTGCCAGCAGTTTTGACCAGGGCCGACAGCCCCAGCATTTT. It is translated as CASSFDQGRQPQHF.

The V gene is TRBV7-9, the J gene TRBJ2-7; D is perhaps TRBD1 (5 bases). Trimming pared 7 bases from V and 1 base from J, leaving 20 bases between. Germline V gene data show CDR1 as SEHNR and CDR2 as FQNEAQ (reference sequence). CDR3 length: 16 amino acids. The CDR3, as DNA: TGTGCCAGCACCCCCTTCGTGAGGCAGGGATCCTACGAGCAGTACTTC. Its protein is CASTPFVRQGSYEQYF. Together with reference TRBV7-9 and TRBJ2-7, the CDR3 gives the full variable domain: DTGVSQNPRHKITKRGQNVTFRCDPISEHNRLYWYRQTLGQGPEFLTYFQNEAQLEKSRLLSDRFSAERPKGSFSTLEIQRTEQGDSAMYLCASTPFVRQGSYEQYFGPGTRLTVT.

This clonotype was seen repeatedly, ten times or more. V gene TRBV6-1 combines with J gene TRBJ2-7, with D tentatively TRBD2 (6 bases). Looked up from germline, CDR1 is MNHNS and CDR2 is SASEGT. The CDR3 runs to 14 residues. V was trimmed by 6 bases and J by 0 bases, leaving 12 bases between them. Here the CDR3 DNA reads TGTGCCAGCAGGGGGACTTTAAGCTCCTACGAGCAGTACTTC. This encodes CASRGTLSSYEQYF.

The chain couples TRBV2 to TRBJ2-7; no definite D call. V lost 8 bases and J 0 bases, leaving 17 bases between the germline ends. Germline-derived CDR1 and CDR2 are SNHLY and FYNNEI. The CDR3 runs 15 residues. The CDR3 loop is CASPLSDTFSYEQYF. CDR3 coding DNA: TGTGCCAGCCCCTTATCCGATACTTTCTCCTACGAGCAGTACTTC.

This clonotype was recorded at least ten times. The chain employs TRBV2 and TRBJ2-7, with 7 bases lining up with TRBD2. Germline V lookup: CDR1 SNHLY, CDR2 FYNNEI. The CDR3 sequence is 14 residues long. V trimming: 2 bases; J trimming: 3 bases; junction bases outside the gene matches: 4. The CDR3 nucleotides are TGTGCCAGCAGTGAAACGGGACTACTCTACGAGCAGTACTTC. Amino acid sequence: CASSETGLLYEQYF.

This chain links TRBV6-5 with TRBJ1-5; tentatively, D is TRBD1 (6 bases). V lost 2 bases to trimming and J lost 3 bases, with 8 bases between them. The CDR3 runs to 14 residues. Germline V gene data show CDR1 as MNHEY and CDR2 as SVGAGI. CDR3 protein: CASSYDRNNQPQHF. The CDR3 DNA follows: TGTGCCAGCAGTTACGACAGGAACAATCAGCCCCAGCATTTT.

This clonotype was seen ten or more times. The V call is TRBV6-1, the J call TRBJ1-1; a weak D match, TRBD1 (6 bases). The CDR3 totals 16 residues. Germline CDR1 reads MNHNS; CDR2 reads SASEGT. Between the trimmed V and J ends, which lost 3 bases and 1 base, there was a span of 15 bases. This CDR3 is CASSDKGDGKNTEAFF. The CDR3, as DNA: TGTGCCAGCAGTGACAAGGGGGACGGAAAGAACACTGAAGCTTTCTTT.

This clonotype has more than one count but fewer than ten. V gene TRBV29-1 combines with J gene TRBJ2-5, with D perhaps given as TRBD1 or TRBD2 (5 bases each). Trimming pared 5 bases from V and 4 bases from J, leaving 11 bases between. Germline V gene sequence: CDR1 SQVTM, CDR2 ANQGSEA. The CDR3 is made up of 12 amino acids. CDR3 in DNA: TGCAGCGTTTCAGAAGGGACAGAGACCCAGTACTTC. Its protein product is CSVSEGTETQYF.

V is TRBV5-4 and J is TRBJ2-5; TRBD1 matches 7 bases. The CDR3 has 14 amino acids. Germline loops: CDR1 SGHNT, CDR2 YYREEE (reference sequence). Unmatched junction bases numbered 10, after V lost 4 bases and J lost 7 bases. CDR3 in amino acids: CASSPKGTEGTQYF. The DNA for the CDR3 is TGTGCCAGCAGCCCTAAAGGGACAGAAGGGACCCAGTACTTC.

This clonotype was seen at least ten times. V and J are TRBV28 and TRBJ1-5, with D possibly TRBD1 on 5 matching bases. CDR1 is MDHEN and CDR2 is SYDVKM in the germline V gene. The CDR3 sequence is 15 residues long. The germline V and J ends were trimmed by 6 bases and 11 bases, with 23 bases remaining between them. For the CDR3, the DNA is TGTGCCAGCAGCCCGGCAGGAGTAGGGGAGGGGTCCCAGCATTTT. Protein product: CASSPAGVGEGSQHF.

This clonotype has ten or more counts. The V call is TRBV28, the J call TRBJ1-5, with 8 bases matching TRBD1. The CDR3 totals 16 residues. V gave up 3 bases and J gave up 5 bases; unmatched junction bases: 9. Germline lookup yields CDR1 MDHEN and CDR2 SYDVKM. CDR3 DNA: TGTGCCAGCAGTTTCGAACGCGGACAGGGCTATCAGCCCCAGCATTTT. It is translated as CASSFERGQGYQPQHF.

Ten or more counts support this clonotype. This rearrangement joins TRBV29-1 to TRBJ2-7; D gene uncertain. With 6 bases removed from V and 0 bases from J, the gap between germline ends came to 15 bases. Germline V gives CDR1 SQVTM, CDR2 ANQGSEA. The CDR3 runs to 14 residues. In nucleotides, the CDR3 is TGCAGCGTCCCCGCCCAGAGAGGCTCCTACGAGCAGTACTTC. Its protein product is CSVPAQRGSYEQYF.

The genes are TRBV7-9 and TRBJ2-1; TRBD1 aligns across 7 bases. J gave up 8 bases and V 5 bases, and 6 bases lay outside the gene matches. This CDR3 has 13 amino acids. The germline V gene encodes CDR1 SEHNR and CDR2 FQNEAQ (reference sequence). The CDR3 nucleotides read TGTGCCAGCAGCGATAGGGGGCAGGATGAGCAGTTCTTC. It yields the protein CASSDRGQDEQFF.

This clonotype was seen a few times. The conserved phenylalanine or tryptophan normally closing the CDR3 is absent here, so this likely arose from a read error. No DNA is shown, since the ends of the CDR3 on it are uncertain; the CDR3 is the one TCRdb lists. CDR3 loop: CSARDLPQSV. V gene TRBV20-1 combines with J gene TRBJ1-1. A total of 10 residues make up the CDR3, ends included. The V gene's germline CDR1 is DFQATT and CDR2 SNEGSKA (reference sequence).

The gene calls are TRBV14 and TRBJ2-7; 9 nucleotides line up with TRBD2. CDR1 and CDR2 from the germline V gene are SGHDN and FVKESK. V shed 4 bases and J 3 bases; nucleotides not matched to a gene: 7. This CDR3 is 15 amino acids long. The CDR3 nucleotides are TGTGCCAGCAGCCCGACGGGACTAGCTATCTACGAGCAGTACTTC. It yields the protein CASSPTGLAIYEQYF.

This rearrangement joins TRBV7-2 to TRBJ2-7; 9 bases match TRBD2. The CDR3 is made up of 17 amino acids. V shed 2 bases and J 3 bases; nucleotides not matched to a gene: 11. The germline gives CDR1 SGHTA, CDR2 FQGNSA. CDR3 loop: CASSLSRWLAGNYEQYF. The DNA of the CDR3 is TGTGCCAGCAGCTTAAGTCGCTGGCTAGCGGGAAACTACGAGCAGTACTTC.

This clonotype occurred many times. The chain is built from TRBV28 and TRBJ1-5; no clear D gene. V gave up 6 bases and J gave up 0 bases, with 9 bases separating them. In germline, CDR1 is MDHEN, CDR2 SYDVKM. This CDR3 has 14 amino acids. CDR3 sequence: CASSRDNSNQPQHF. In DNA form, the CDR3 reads TGTGCCAGCAGCCGGGATAATAGCAATCAGCCCCAGCATTTT.

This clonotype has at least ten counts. The CDR3 sequence: CSARDPQGTYSNQPQHF. The DNA of the CDR3 is TGCAGTGCTAGAGATCCCCAGGGGACATATAGCAATCAGCCCCAGCATTTT. V usage is TRBV20-1 and J usage is TRBJ1-5, with D perhaps TRBD1 (6 bases). The CDR3 totals 17 residues. Germline CDR1 DFQATT, CDR2 SNEGSKA (reference sequence). The germline V and J ends were trimmed by 0 bases and 0 bases, with 15 bases remaining between them.

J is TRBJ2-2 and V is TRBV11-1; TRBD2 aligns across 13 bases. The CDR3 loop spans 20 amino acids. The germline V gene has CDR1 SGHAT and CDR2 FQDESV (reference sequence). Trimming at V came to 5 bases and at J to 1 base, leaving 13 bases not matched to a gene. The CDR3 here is CASSKGVGLAGERNTGELFF. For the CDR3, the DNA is TGTGCCAGCAGCAAAGGGGTCGGACTAGCGGGAGAGCGGAACACCGGGGAGCTGTTTTTT.

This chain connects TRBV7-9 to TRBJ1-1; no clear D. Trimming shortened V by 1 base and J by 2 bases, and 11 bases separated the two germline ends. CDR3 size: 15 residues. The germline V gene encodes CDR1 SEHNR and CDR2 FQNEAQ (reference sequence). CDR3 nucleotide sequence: TGTGCCAGCAGCTTAGGTGCAGAGGCTAACACTGAAGCTTTCTTT. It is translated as CASSLGAEANTEAFF.

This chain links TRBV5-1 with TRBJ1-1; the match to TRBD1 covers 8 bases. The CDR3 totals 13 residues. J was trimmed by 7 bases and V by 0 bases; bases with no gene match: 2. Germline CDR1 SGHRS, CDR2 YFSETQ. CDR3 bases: TGCGCCAGCAGCTTGGTTGGACAGGGTGAAGCTTTCTTT. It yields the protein CASSLVGQGEAFF.